This T cell receptor (beta chain) derives from a study of PD-1 blockade in classical Hodgkin lymphoma. Study outcomes and limitations: The authors excluded patients who started nivolumab under 1 year after ASCT. Compared with baseline, CD4+ but not CD8+ TCR diversity had risen significantly by C4D1. As was reported, newly diagnosed patients showed lower baseline TCR diversity than healthy donors did.

Points on this clone: The antigen remains undetermined.

The CDR3 covers 15 residues. Trimming took 2 bases from V and 1 from J; bases not matched to a gene: 4. The V gene's germline CDR1 is MGHRA and CDR2 YSYEKL. Patients all relapsed after autologous stem cell transplantation, and there was variation in brentuximab vedotin exposure. Assay used: immunoSEQ multiplex PCR; TCRdb lists only in-frame clones, some missing. This sample carries some 60,000 clones, around nine tenths of them seen once, and the ten largest clones take 9.7%. This clonotype was sampled from a human donor with classical Hodgkin lymphoma. V usage is TRBV4-1 and J usage is TRBJ2-5; the match to TRBD1 covers 7 bases. The starting material was peripheral blood mononuclear cells (PBMCs), obtained at baseline. This CDR3 is CASSQRQGPQETQYF. CDR3 coding DNA: TGCGCCAGCAGCCAAAGACAGGGCCCCCAAGAGACCCAGTACTTC.